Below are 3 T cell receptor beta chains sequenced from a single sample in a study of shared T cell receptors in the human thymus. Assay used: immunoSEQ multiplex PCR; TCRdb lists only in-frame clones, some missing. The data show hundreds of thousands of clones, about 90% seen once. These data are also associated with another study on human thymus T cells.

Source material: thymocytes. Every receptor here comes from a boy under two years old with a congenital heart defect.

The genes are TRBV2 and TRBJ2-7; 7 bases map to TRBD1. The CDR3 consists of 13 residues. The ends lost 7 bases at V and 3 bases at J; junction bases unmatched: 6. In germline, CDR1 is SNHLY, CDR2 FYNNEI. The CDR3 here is CASIRQGSYEQYF. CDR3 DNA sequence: TGTGCCAGCATTAGACAGGGCAGCTACGAGCAGTACTTC. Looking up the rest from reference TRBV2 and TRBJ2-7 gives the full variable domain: EPEVTQTPSHQVTQMGQEVILRCVPISNHLYFYWYRQILGQKVEFLVSFYNNEISEKSEIFDDQFSVERPDGSNFTLKIRSTKLEDSAMYFCASIRQGSYEQYFGPGTRLTVT.

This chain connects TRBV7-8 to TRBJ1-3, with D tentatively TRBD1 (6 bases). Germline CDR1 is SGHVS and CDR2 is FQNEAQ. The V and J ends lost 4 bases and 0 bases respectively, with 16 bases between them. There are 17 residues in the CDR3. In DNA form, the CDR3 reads TGTGCCAGCAGCTCCCTCCTGGACAGCCGCTCTGGAAACACCATATATTTT. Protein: CASSSLLDSRSGNTIYF.

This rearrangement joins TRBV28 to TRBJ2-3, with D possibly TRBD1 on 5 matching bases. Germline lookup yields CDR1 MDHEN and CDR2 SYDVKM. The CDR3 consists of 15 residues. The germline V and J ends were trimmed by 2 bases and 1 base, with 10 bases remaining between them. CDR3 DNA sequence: TGTGCCAGCAGTTTAAGGGGTTGGGGCACAGATACGCAGTATTTT. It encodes CASSLRGWGTDTQYF.